A selection of T cell receptor beta chains follows, all from one sample in a study of T cells in tuberculosis. This table comes from immunoSEQ multiplex PCR, and its TCRdb copy is limited to in-frame clones, with some not included. The table lists some 34,000 clones, about 97% of them singletons, with 6.2% in the top ten. The sequenced material came from PBMCs. Receptors were obtained from a donor aged 5 to 30 with latent tuberculosis or without tuberculosis infection. Each CDR3 is given without its conserved first and last residue. Fields, in order: V gene, D gene, J gene, CDR3 protein. The D gene is left open where the match is weak.

V: TRBV18; D: -; J: TRBJ2-1; CDR3: ASSPRQGDPNNEQF
V: TRBV9; D: TRBD2; J: TRBJ2-5; CDR3: ASSVGGQETQY
V: TRBV6-6; D: -; J: TRBJ2-4; CDR3: ASRSDLLAKNIQY
V: TRBV30; D: TRBD1; J: TRBJ1-2; CDR3: AWSVGQTYGYT
V: TRBV6-5; D: TRBD2; J: TRBJ2-3; CDR3: ASSLIAGGFDTQY
V: TRBV7-2; D: TRBD2; J: TRBJ2-7; CDR3: ASSLKASGNSYEQY
V: TRBV4-1; D: TRBD1; J: TRBJ1-5; CDR3: ASRPGTGVNQPQH
V: TRBV4-1; D: TRBD2; J: TRBJ2-1; CDR3: ASSLSLAGGPNEQF
V: TRBV10-3; D: TRBD2; J: TRBJ2-1; CDR3: AISARLADNEQF
V: TRBV6-5; D: -; J: TRBJ1-4; CDR3: ASSYGQFNEKLF
V: TRBV10-3; D: -; J: TRBJ2-7; CDR3: AISESSGLPYEQY
V: TRBV9; D: -; J: TRBJ2-2; CDR3: ASSVVSGGELF
V: TRBV18; D: TRBD1; J: TRBJ1-2; CDR3: ASSSNQGANYGYT
V: TRBV6-1; D: -; J: TRBJ2-3; CDR3: ASSEASGSDTQY
V: TRBV10-3; D: -; J: TRBJ1-2; CDR3: AISESSQAYGYT
V: TRBV28; D: TRBD1; J: TRBJ2-4; CDR3: ASSSFRGQGSSKNIQY
V: TRBV12-5; D: TRBD2; J: TRBJ2-2; CDR3: ASGLVFWGGGHTGELF
V: TRBV10-3; D: TRBD2; J: TRBJ2-5; CDR3: AISESMAGGETQY
V: TRBV5-1; D: -; J: TRBJ2-1; CDR3: ASSLEKLSEQF
V: TRBV4-1; D: -; J: TRBJ2-2; CDR3: ASSRPNLAGELF
V: TRBV6-1; D: TRBD1; J: TRBJ2-7; CDR3: ASSRDSRDPDEQY
V: TRBV2; D: -; J: TRBJ2-5; CDR3: ASSRRTGQETQY
V: TRBV9; D: TRBD1; J: TRBJ2-1; CDR3: ASSHIPGQAYNEQF
V: TRBV5-1; D: -; J: TRBJ1-2; CDR3: ASSLVARGGGYT
V: TRBV15; D: TRBD2; J: TRBJ2-3; CDR3: ATSRAVAGVTDTQY